What follows is one T cell receptor (beta chain) and its context. Its antigen specificity is not known. No much larger clone is present one base from it, and per-base qualities are unavailable. The immunoSEQ Assay, a bias-controlled multiplex PCR, was used to amplify TCRbeta CDR3 regions from genomic DNA. The authors' pipeline ran thus. Nucleated cell counts per sample were estimated from amplification of reference gene primers within the assay. To quantify the absolute abundance of each unique TCRbeta CDR3 rearrangement, sequence reads were collapsed and filtered. For each sample, productive Simpson clonality was calculated by taking the square root of Simpson's diversity index across productive rearrangements. TCRdb stores this immuneACCESS table with in-frame sequences only. Part of the clones is absent; in the studies checked, under half of the shortfall reflects unresolved V genes, and no reason is known for the rest. That table furnishes V, J and clone size, whereas the DNA furnished D and trimming. Within this sample are tens of thousands of clones, with around four fifths of them counted one time only. Under 25% of the sample rests with the top ten.

The data stem from a study of blood T cell repertoires in COVID-19 (dated by TCRdb to about 2020). Regarding the study in general: Samples from collaborators originated in the United States, Italy and Spain and spanned both the acute and convalescent phases of COVID-19. The prospective study material was composed of cDNA or gDNA derived from T cells, B-cell-depleted T cells, or PBMCs. The dataset comprised deeply sampled blood TCRbeta repertoires from subjects exposed to, actively infected with, or recovered from COVID-19. A freely available public database, intended as a resource for researchers studying the immune response to SARS-CoV-2, is where the repertoires were released. Samples came from the ongoing ImmuneRACE study (first 160 participants) plus 1,254 subjects from 6 global collaborators. Nearly every sample came with metadata listing a de-identified subject ID, COVID-19 status, age in years and sex. HLA class I and class II types, where available, came from metadata supplied by the sample provider rather than from assay-based typing.

Summary of the overall study and its limitations: How much clinical and demographic metadata was included differed by source and by participant, and the metadata was provided uncurated.

One collaborating source in Seattle enrolled patients while the patients were actively infected and followed the patients over time throughout the course of disease. Whole blood was collected in K2EDTA tubes by collaborating institutions according to the institutions' own protocols. For TCRbeta analysis, collaborators shipped samples in one of three forms: frozen whole blood, isolated PBMCs, or DNA extracted from either of those sample types. The V end gives up 4 bases and the J end 2 bases, leaving 7 bases in the junction not matched to a gene. CDR3 length: 15 amino acids, cysteine to phenylalanine. This entry keeps only the CDR3 DNA: 45 bases, framed from base 1. CDR1 and CDR2 (SGHTA, FQGNSA) derive from the germline V gene.

The TCR comes from a man younger than 40 with COVID-19, enrolled during active disease. The V and J segments used are TRBV7-2 and TRBJ2-7; TRBD1 matches 8 bases in the middle. Input material: peripheral blood. The DNA sequence is as follows: TGTGCCAGCAGCTGGGTCGGACAGGGCACCTACGAGCAGTACTTC. This encodes CASSWVGQGTYEQYF.